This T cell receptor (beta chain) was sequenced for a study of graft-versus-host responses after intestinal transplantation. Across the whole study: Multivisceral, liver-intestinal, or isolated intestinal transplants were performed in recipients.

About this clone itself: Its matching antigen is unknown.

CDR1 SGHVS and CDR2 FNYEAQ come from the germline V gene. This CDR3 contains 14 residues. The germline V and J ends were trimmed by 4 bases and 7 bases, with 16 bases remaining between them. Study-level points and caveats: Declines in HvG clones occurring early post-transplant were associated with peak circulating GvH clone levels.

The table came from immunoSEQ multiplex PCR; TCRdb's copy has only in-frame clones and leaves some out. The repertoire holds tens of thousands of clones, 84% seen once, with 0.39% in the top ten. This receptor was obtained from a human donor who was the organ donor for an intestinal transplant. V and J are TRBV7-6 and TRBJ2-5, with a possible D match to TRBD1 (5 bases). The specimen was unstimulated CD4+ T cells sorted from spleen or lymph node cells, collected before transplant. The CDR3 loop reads CASSSLTGQGTQYF. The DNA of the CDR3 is TGTGCCAGCAGCTCCTTGACTGGCCAGGGGACCCAGTACTTC.